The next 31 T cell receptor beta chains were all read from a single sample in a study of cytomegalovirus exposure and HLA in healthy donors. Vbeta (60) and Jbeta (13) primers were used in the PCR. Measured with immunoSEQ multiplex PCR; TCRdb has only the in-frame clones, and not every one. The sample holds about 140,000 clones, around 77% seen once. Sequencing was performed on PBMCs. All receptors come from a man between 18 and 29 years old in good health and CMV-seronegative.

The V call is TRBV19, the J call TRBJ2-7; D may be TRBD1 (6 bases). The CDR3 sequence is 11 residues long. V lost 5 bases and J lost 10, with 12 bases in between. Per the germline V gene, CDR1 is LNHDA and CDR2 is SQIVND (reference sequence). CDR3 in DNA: TGTGCCAGTAGTTCAGGACAGCCCCAGTACTTC. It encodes CASSSGQPQYF.

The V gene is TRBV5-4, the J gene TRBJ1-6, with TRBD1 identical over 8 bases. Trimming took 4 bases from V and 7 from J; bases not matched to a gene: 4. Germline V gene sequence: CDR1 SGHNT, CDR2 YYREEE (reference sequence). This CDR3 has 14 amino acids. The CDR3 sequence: CASSTYRGNSPLHF. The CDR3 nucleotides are TGTGCCAGCAGCACCTACAGGGGGAATTCACCCCTCCACTTT.

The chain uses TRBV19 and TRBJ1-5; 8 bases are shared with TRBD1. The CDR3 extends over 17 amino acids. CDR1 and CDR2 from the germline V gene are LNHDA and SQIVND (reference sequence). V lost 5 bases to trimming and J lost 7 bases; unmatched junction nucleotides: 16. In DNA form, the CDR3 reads TGTGCCAGTAGTGGGGTTGGCAGGGGGCGAAGACGGCAGCCCCAGCATTTT. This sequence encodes CASSGVGRGRRRQPQHF.

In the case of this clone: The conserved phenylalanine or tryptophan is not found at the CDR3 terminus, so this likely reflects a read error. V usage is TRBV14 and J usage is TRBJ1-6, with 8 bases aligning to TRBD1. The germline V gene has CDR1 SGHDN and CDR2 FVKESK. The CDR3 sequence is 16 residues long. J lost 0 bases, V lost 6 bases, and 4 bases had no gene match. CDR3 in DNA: TGTGCCAGCAGTCTAACAGGGGGCTCCTATAATTCACCCCTCCACCTT. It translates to CASSLTGGSYNSPLHL.

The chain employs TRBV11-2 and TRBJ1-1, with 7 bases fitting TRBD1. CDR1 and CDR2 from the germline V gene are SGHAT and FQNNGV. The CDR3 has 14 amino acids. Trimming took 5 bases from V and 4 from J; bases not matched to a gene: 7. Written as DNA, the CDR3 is TGTGCCAGCAGCCGGATGACAGGGTTCACTGAAGCTTTCTTT. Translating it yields CASSRMTGFTEAFF.

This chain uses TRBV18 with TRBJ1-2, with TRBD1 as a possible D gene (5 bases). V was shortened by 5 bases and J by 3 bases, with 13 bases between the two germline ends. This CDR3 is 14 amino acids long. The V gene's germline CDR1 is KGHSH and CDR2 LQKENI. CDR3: CASSDRKRDYGYTF. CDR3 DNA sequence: TGTGCCAGCTCAGACAGAAAACGTGACTATGGCTACACCTTC. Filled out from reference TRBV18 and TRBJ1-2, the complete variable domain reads NAGVMQNPRHLVRRRGQEARLRCSPMKGHSHVYWYRQLPEEGLKFMVYLQKENIIDESGMPKERFSAEFPKEGPSILRIQQVVRGDSAAYFCASSDRKRDYGYTFGSGTRLTVV.

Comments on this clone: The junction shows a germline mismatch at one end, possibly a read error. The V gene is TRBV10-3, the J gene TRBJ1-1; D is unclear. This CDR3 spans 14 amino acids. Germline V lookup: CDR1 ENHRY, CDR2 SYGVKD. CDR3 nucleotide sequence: TGTGCCATCAGTGAGTCTAACCCCAACAATGAAGCTTTCTTT. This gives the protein CAISESNPNNEAFF.

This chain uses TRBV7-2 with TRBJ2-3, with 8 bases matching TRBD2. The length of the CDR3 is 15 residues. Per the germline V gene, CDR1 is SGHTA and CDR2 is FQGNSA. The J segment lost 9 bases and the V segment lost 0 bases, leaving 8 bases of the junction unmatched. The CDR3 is CASSLAGWASGTQYF. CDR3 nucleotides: TGTGCCAGCAGCTTAGCGGGGTGGGCTAGCGGGACGCAGTATTTT.

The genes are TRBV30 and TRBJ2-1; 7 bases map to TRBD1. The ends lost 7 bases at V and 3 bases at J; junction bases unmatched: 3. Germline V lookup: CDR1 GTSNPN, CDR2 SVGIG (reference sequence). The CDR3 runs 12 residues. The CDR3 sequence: CASRGFYNEQFF. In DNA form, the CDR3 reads TGTGCCTCCAGGGGGTTCTACAATGAGCAGTTCTTC. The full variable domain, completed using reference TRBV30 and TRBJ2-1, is SQTIHQWPATLVQPVGSPLSLECTVEGTSNPNLYWYRQAAGRGLQLLFYSVGIGQISSEVPQNLSASRPQDRQFILSSKKLLLSDSGFYLCASRGFYNEQFFGPGTRLTVL.

Written as DNA, the CDR3 is TGTGCCAGCAGAGGACAGGGTTCGTACAATGAGCAGTTCTTC. Translation gives CASRGQGSYNEQFF. V gene TRBV25-1 combines with J gene TRBJ2-1; 8 nucleotides align to TRBD1. The V gene's germline CDR1 is MGHDK and CDR2 SYGVNS. The CDR3 length is 14 residues. J was trimmed by 4 bases and V by 6 bases; bases with no gene match: 5. Complete variable domain (other parts from reference TRBV25-1 and TRBJ2-1): EADIYQTPRYLVIGTGKKITLECSQTMGHDKMYWYQQDPGMELHLIHYSYGVNSTEKGDLSSESTVSRIRTEHFPLTLESARPSHTSQYLCASRGQGSYNEQFFGPGTRLTVL.

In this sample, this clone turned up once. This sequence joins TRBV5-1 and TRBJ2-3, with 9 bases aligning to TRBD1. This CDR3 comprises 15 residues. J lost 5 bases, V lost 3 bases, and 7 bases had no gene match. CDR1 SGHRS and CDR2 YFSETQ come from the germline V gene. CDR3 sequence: CASSWKTGGVDTQYF. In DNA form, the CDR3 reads TGCGCCAGCAGCTGGAAGACAGGGGGTGTAGATACGCAGTATTTT.

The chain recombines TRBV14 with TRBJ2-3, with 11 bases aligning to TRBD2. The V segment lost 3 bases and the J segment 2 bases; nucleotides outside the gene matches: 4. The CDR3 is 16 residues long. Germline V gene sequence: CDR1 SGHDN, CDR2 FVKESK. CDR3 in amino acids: CASSHLTSGVTDTQYF. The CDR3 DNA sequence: TGTGCCAGCAGCCATCTGACTAGCGGGGTCACAGATACGCAGTATTTT.

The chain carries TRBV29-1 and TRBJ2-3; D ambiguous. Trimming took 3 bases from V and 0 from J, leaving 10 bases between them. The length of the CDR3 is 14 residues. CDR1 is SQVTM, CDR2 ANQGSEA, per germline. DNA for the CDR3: TGCAGCGTTGAGGATACGGGTAGCACAGATACGCAGTATTTT. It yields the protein CSVEDTGSTDTQYF.

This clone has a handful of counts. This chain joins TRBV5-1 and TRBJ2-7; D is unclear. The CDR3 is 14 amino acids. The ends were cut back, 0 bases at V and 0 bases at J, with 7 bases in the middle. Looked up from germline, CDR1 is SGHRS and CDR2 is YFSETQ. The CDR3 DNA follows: TGCGCCAGCAGCTTGGTGGCGGACTCCTACGAGCAGTACTTC. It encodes CASSLVADSYEQYF.

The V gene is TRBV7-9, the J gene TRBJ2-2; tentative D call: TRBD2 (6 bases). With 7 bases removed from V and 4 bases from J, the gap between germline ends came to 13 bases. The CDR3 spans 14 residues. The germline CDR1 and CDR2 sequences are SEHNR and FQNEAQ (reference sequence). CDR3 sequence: CASIGGESTGELFF. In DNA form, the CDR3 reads TGTGCCAGCATAGGAGGGGAGAGCACCGGGGAGCTGTTTTTT.

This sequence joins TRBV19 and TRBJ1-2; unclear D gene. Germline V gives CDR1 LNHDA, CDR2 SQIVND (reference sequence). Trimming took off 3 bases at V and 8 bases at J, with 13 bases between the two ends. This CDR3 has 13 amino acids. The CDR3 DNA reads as TGTGCCAGTAGTATTGGTTTGGGCCCCGGCTACACCTTC. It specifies CASSIGLGPGYTF.

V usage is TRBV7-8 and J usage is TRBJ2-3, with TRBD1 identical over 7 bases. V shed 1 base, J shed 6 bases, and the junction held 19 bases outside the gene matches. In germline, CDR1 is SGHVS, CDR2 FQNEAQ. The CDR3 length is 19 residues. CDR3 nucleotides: TGTGCCAGCAGCTTAGAACGAGGGGACAGCGGATTATGGGGGGATACGCAGTATTTT. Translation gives CASSLERGDSGLWGDTQYF. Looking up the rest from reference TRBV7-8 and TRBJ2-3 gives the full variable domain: GAGVSQSPRYKVAKRGQDVALRCDPISGHVSLFWYQQALGQGPEFLTYFQNEAQLDKSGLPSDRFFAERPEGSVSTLKIQRTQQEDSAVYLCASSLERGDSGLWGDTQYFGPGTRLTVL.

The CDR3 sequence is CAWGLSGNTIYF. The CDR3 nucleotides are TGTGCCTGGGGACTCTCTGGAAACACCATATATTTT. This chain links TRBV30 with TRBJ1-3; D unresolved. From germline, CDR1 is GTSNPN and CDR2 SVGIG (reference sequence). V lost 5 bases and J 0 bases, leaving 5 bases between the germline ends. There are 12 residues in the CDR3.

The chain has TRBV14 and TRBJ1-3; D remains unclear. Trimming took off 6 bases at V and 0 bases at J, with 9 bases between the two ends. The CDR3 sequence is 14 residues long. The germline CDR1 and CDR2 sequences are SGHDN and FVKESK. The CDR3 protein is CASRMAGSGNTIYF. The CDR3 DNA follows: TGTGCCAGCAGAATGGCTGGCTCTGGAAACACCATATATTTT.

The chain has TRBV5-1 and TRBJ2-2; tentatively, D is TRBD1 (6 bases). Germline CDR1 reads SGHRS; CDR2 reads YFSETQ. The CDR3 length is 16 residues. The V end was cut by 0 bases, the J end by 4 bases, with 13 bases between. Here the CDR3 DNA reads TGCGCCAGCAGCTTGGGAGGACAGACCCTCACCGGGGAGCTGTTTTTT. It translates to CASSLGGQTLTGELFF.

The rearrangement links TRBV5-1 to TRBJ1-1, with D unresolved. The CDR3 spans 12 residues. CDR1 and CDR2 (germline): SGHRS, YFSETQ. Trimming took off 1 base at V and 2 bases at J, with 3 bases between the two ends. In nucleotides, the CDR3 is TGCGCCAGCAGCTTGACTAACACTGAAGCTTTCTTT. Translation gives CASSLTNTEAFF.

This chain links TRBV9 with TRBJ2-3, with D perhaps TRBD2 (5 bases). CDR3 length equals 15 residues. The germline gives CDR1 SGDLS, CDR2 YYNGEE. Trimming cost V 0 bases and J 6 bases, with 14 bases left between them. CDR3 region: CASSVVAGGADTQYF. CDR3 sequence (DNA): TGTGCCAGCAGCGTAGTGGCAGGAGGAGCGGATACGCAGTATTTT.

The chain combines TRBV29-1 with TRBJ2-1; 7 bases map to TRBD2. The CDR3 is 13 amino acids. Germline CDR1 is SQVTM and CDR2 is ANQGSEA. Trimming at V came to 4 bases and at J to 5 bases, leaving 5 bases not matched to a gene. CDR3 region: CSVGGGVNNEQFF. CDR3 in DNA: TGCAGCGTTGGTGGGGGGGTGAACAATGAGCAGTTCTTC.

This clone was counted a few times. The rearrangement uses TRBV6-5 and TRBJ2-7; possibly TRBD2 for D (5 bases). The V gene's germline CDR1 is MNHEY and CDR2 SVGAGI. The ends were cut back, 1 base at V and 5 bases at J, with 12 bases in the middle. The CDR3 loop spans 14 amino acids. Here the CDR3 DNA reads TGTGCCAGCAGTTACTTCCGGGGAACAAACGAGCAGTACTTC. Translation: CASSYFRGTNEQYF.

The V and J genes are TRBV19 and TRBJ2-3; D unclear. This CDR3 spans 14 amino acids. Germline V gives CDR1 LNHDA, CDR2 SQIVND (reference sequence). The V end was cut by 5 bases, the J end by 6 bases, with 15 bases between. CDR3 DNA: TGTGCCAGTAGTCCCCTGCACCCGCAGGATACGCAGTATTTT. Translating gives CASSPLHPQDTQYF.

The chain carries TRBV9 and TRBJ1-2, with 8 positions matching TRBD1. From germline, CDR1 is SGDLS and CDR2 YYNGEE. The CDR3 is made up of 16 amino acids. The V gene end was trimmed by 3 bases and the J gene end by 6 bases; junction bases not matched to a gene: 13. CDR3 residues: CASSGSITGGSNGYTF. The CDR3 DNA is TGTGCCAGCAGCGGCTCGATTACAGGGGGTAGTAATGGCTACACCTTC.

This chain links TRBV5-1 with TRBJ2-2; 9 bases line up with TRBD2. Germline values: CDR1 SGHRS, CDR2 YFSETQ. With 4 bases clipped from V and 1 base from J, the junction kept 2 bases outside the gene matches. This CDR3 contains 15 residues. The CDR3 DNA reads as TGCGCCAGCAGCCGCGGGGGGGTGAACACCGGGGAGCTGTTTTTT. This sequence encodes CASSRGGVNTGELFF. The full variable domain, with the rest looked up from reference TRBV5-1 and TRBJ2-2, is KAGVTQTPRYLIKTRGQQVTLSCSPISGHRSVSWYQQTPGQGLQFLFEYFSETQRNKGNFPGRFSGRQFSNSRSEMNVSTLELGDSALYLCASSRGGVNTGELFFGEGSRLTVL.

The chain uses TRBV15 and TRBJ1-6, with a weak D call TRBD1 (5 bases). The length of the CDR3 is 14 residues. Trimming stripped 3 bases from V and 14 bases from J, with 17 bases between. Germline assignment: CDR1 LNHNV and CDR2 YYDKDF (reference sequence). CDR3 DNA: TGTGCCACCAGCAGCGGGCAGGGCCCGGAGTCCCTCCACTTT. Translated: CATSSGQGPESLHF.

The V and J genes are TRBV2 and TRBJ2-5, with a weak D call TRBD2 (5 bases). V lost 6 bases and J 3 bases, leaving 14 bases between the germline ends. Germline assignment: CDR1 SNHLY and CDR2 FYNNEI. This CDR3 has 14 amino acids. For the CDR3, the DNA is TGTGCCAGCAGAAGCGGAATCCCCAAAGAGACCCAGTACTTC. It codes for CASRSGIPKETQYF.

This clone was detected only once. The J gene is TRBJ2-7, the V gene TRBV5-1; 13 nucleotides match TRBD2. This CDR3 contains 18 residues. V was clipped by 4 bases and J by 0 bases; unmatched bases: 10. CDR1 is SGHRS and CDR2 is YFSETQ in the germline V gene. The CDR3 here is CASSKGGTSGAFSYEQYF. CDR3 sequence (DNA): TGCGCCAGCAGCAAAGGTGGGACTAGCGGGGCCTTCTCCTACGAGCAGTACTTC.

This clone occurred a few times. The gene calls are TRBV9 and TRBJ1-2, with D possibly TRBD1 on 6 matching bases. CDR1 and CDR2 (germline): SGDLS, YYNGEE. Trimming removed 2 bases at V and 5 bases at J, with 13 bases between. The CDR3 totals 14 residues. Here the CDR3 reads CASSVQGNSYGYTF. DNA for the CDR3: TGTGCCAGCAGCGTCCAGGGGAATTCTTATGGCTACACCTTC.